These 24 T cell receptor beta chains were all obtained from the same sample, sequenced in a study of metastatic and nonmetastatic thyroid tumors. Patients underwent thyroid surgery, and none had received any treatment before it. TCRdb re-called the PCR reads via MiXCR. The sample has thousands of clones, about 45% seen once; the top ten hold 30% to 40%. The sample was tumor tissue. The receptors derive from a male donor with papillary thyroid cancer or a benign thyroid nodule (not recorded which). Some clones in this sample may be carry-over from other donors' samples.

This clone is judged medium-sized. Just one base apart from a much larger clone, this may be a read error. The same CDR3 also results from other DNA sequences found in this sample. The V gene is TRBV5-8, the J gene TRBJ1-5; 12 bases line up with TRBD1. This CDR3 comprises 16 residues. The germline CDR1 and CDR2 sequences are SGHTS and YDEGEE. The CDR3 reads CASSLGTGGGNQPQHF. The CDR3, as DNA: TGTGCCAGTAGCTTGGGGACAGGGGGCGGCAATCAGCCCCAGCATTTT.

The chain employs TRBV4-1 and TRBJ2-1; D is perhaps TRBD2 (5 bases). The CDR3 is 13 amino acids. V was shortened by 3 bases and J by 8 bases, with 11 bases between the two germline ends. Germline CDR1 and CDR2: MGHRA and YSYEKL. The CDR3 nucleotides read TGCGCCAGCAGCCATACTAGTACCGATGAGCAGTTCTTC. It encodes CASSHTSTDEQFF.

This clone rates as medium-sized (0.01 to 0.1%). The genes are TRBV9 and TRBJ2-2; D remains ambiguous. The CDR3 extends over 13 amino acids. Germline loops: CDR1 SGDLS, CDR2 YYNGEE. V was shortened by 0 bases and J by 6 bases, with 6 bases between the two germline ends. The CDR3 DNA reads as TGTGCCAGCAGCGTAGTTAGTCCCGGGGAGCTGTTTTTT. It codes for CASSVVSPGELFF.

This clone was picked up one time. The genes are TRBV11-3 and TRBJ1-1; tentatively, D is TRBD1 (5 bases). There are 13 residues in the CDR3. With 3 bases removed from V and 8 bases from J, the gap between germline ends came to 13 bases. The germline gives CDR1 SGHNT, CDR2 YENEEA. CDR3 DNA sequence: TGTGCCAGCAGCTTGGAGCAGGGCACCGAAGCTTTCTTT. This codes for CASSLEQGTEAFF.

The rearrangement joins TRBV4-1 to TRBJ1-5, with D possibly TRBD1 on 6 matching bases. The CDR3 is made up of 15 amino acids. Per germline, CDR1 MGHRA and CDR2 YSYEKL. V lost 0 bases and J lost 6, with 12 bases in between. The CDR3 protein is CASSQEMKGGQPQHF. The CDR3 DNA reads as TGCGCCAGCAGCCAAGAAATGAAGGGGGGTCAGCCCCAGCATTTT.

The chain uses TRBV28 and TRBJ2-7; D is unclear. The CDR3 consists of 13 residues. Trimming removed 6 bases at V and 0 bases at J, with 9 bases between. The V gene's germline CDR1 is MDHEN and CDR2 SYDVKM. CDR3: CASRKTSSYEQYF. CDR3 sequence (DNA): TGTGCCAGCAGAAAGACAAGCTCCTACGAGCAGTACTTC.

As for this clone: At one end, the junction sequence differs from germline, possibly due to a read error. The chain is built from TRBV3-1 and TRBJ1-4; perhaps TRBD1 as D (6 bases). This CDR3 is built from 16 residues. CDR1 is LGHDT, CDR2 YNNKEL, per germline (reference sequence). Written as DNA, the CDR3 is TGTTCCAGCAGCCAAGAACAGGGCTCGGTATATGAAAAACTGTTTTTT. Translated, it gives CSSSQEQGSVYEKLFF.

This clone is medium-sized in the sample. The genes are TRBV7-3 and TRBJ2-1; 7 nucleotides match TRBD1. The junction had 8 bases not matched to a gene; V was cut back by 3 bases and J by 6 bases. The length of the CDR3 is 15 residues. Germline lookup yields CDR1 SGHTA and CDR2 FQGTGA. CDR3 nucleotides: TGTGCCAGCAGCTTCTCTCCAGGGGGTATCAATGAGCAGTTCTTC. Translation: CASSFSPGGINEQFF.

The genes are TRBV11-3 and TRBJ2-1; D might be TRBD1 (5 bases). With 4 bases removed from V and 6 bases from J, the gap between germline ends came to 13 bases. The CDR3 runs to 14 residues. Germline CDR1 reads SGHNT; CDR2 reads YENEEA. The CDR3 spells CASSSHRNSNEQFF. In DNA, the CDR3 is TGTGCCAGCAGCTCCCACAGGAACTCCAATGAGCAGTTCTTC.

This sequence joins TRBV4-1 and TRBJ1-6; D possibly corresponds to TRBD1 (6 bases). The CDR3 has 13 residues. V lost 0 bases to trimming and J lost 15 bases, with 12 bases between them. Germline V gene sequence: CDR1 MGHRA, CDR2 YSYEKL. CDR3 residues: CASSQEARQDLHF. The CDR3 bases are TGCGCCAGCAGCCAAGAAGCGAGACAGGACCTCCACTTT.

This chain joins TRBV7-9 and TRBJ2-5, with D uncertain. The CDR3 sequence is 12 residues long. The V gene lost 3 bases and the J gene lost 5 bases, with 7 bases spanning the gap. CDR1 is SEHNR, CDR2 FQNEAQ, per germline (reference sequence). CDR3 bases: TGTGCCAGCAGCTTGGACCCTGAGACCCAGTACTTC. Translation gives CASSLDPETQYF. Full variable domain (rest looked up from reference TRBV7-9 and TRBJ2-5): DTGVSQNPRHKITKRGQNVTFRCDPISEHNRLYWYRQTLGQGPEFLTYFQNEAQLEKSRLLSDRFSAERPKGSFSTLEIQRTEQGDSAMYLCASSLDPETQYFGPGTRLLVL.

This clone came up a few times. This rearrangement joins TRBV5-5 to TRBJ1-5; TRBD1 is a possible D gene (5 bases). CDR1 and CDR2 from the germline V gene are SGHKS and YYEKEE (reference sequence). This CDR3 comprises 16 residues. V shed 3 bases and J shed 2 bases, with 15 bases lying between them. Here the CDR3 reads CASSSRGGTGNQPQHF. For the CDR3, the DNA is TGTGCCAGCAGCTCAAGGGGAGGGACGGGCAATCAGCCCCAGCATTTT. Looking up the rest from reference TRBV5-5 and TRBJ1-5 gives the full variable domain: DAGVTQSPTHLIKTRGQQVTLRCSPISGHKSVSWYQQVLGQGPQFIFQYYEKEERGRGNFPDRFSARQFPNYSSELNVNALLLGDSALYLCASSSRGGTGNQPQHFGDGTRLSIL.

In its sample, this clone is medium-sized. V usage is TRBV5-1 and J usage is TRBJ2-7; no clear D gene. Germline V lookup: CDR1 SGHRS, CDR2 YFSETQ. The CDR3 sequence is 11 residues long. Trimming stripped 7 bases from V and 2 bases from J, with 7 bases between. The CDR3 coding sequence is TGCGCCAGCGCCGGGCCCTACGAGCAGTACTTC. The encoded protein is CASAGPYEQYF.

The gene calls are TRBV4-2 and TRBJ1-5, with D tentatively TRBD1 (6 bases). Germline CDR1 LGHNA, CDR2 YNFKEQ. V shed 0 bases and J shed 6 bases, with 12 bases lying between them. The CDR3 runs to 15 residues. The CDR3 spells CASSQDRGGSQPQHF. CDR3 DNA sequence: TGTGCCAGCAGCCAAGATAGGGGGGGAAGTCAGCCCCAGCATTTT.

To note about this clone: Relative to the germline gene, one junction end is altered; a read error may explain this. The chain joins TRBV7-9 to TRBJ1-3; D is undetermined. This CDR3 has 11 amino acids. Germline V gene sequence: CDR1 SEHNR, CDR2 FQNEAQ (reference sequence). CDR3 sequence: CASGGVNTRYF. The CDR3 nucleotides read TGTGCGAGCGGCGGTGTAAACACCAGATATTTT.

This clone was counted between two and nine times. V gene TRBV30 combines with J gene TRBJ1-6, with D maybe TRBD1 (5 bases). The germline V gene encodes CDR1 GTSNPN and CDR2 SVGIG (reference sequence). V was clipped by 2 bases and J by 7 bases, with 12 bases between them. The CDR3 sequence is 14 residues long. CDR3 in amino acids: CAWSPGQENSPLHF. DNA for the CDR3: TGTGCCTGGAGTCCCGGACAAGAAAATTCACCCCTCCACTTT. The variable domain in full, completed from reference TRBV30 and TRBJ1-6, reads SQTIHQWPATLVQPVGSPLSLECTVEGTSNPNLYWYRQAAGRGLQLLFYSVGIGQISSEVPQNLSASRPQDRQFILSSKKLLLSDSGFYLCAWSPGQENSPLHFGNGTRLTVT.

This clone turned up a few times. The chain employs TRBV7-2 and TRBJ2-1; 7 nucleotides match TRBD2. V was clipped by 2 bases and J by 9 bases; unmatched bases: 1. Germline V lookup: CDR1 SGHTA, CDR2 FQGNSA. There are 12 residues in the CDR3. The CDR3 DNA follows: TGTGCCAGCAGCTTATCGGGAGGTGAGCAGTTCTTC. Amino acid sequence: CASSLSGGEQFF.

V gene TRBV28 combines with J gene TRBJ2-5; 9 positions agree with TRBD2. Per the germline V gene, CDR1 is MDHEN and CDR2 is SYDVKM. V shed 7 bases, J shed 5 bases, and the junction held 17 bases outside the gene matches. The CDR3 has 17 amino acids. The CDR3: CASTPPRGGGREETQYF. DNA of the CDR3: TGTGCCAGCACTCCCCCGAGGGGGGGCGGGAGGGAGGAGACCCAGTACTTC.

The rearrangement uses TRBV30 and TRBJ1-2; D possibly corresponds to TRBD1 (5 bases). The CDR3 spans 13 residues. The V and J ends lost 7 bases and 0 bases respectively, with 12 bases between them. In germline, CDR1 is GTSNPN, CDR2 SVGIG (reference sequence). The DNA of the CDR3 is TGTGCCTCGAAGACGGGGGCTAACTATGGCTACACCTTC. Amino acids: CASKTGANYGYTF.

Remarks on this clone: A much more abundant neighbour one base away suggests this may be a read error. V is TRBV15 and J is TRBJ1-1; D is unresolved. This CDR3 contains 14 residues. Germline V CDR1 and CDR2: LNHNV, YYDKDF (reference sequence). The CDR3 nucleotides are TGTGCCCCCAGCAGAGATTCGGCAGGCACTGAAGCTTTCTTT. The encoded protein is CAPSRDSAGTEAFF. The complete variable domain, with remaining parts taken from reference TRBV15 and TRBJ1-1, reads DAMVIQNPRYQVTQFGKPVTLSCSQTLNHNVMYWYQQKSSQAPKLLFHYYDKDFNNEADTPDNFQSRRPNTSFCFLDIRSPGLGDTAMYLCAPSRDSAGTEAFFGQGTRLTVV.

The chain employs TRBV18 and TRBJ1-3, with D possibly being TRBD1 (5 bases). The germline V gene encodes CDR1 KGHSH and CDR2 LQKENI. There are 14 residues in the CDR3. The ends were cut back, 8 bases at V and 0 bases at J, with 11 bases in the middle. The CDR3 is CASGAGPSGNTIYF. DNA for the CDR3: TGTGCCAGCGGGGCAGGGCCCTCTGGAAACACCATATATTTT.

The V and J genes are TRBV5-1 and TRBJ1-6, with unresolved D. Trimming stripped 0 bases from V and 2 bases from J, with 9 bases between. The CDR3 covers 16 residues. CDR1 and CDR2 from the germline V gene are SGHRS and YFSETQ. The CDR3 nucleotides are TGCGCCAGCAGCTTGGGAGGCGAACCCTATAATTCACCCCTCCACTTT. Translating it yields CASSLGGEPYNSPLHF.

The V call is TRBV20-1, the J call TRBJ1-5; D call uncertain. This CDR3 has 14 residues. Trimming left V 4 bases short and J 0 bases short, with 10 bases between. Germline V gene data show CDR1 as DFQATT and CDR2 as SNEGSKA (reference sequence). CDR3 loop: CSANPRNSNQPQHF. CDR3 sequence (DNA): TGCAGTGCTAATCCGAGGAATAGCAATCAGCCCCAGCATTTT.

This clone has more than one count but fewer than ten. The CDR3 spells CATSDLTPSEQYF. CDR3 sequence (DNA): TGTGCCACCAGTGATTTGACACCGTCCGAGCAGTACTTC. The chain carries TRBV24-1 and TRBJ2-7; D unclear. The V end was cut by 0 bases, the J end by 6 bases, with 8 bases between. The germline CDR1 and CDR2 sequences are KGHDR and SFDVKD. This CDR3 is built from 13 residues.